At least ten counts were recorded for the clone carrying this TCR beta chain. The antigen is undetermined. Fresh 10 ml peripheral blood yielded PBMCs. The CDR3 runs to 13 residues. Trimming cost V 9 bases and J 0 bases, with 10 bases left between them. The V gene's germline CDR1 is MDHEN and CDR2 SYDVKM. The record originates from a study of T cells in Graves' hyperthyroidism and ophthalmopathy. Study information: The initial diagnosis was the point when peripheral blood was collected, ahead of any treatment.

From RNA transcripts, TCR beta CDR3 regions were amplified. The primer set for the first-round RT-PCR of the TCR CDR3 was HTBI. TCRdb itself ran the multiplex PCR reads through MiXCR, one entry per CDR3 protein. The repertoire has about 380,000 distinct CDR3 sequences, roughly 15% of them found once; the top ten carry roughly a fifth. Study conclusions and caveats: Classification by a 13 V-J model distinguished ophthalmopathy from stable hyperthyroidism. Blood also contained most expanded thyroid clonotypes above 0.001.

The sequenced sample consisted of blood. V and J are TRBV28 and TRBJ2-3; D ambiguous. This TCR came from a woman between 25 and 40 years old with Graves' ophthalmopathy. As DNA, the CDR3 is TGTGCCAGTTATGTGACAAGCACAGATACGCAGTATTTT. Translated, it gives CASYVTSTDTQYF.